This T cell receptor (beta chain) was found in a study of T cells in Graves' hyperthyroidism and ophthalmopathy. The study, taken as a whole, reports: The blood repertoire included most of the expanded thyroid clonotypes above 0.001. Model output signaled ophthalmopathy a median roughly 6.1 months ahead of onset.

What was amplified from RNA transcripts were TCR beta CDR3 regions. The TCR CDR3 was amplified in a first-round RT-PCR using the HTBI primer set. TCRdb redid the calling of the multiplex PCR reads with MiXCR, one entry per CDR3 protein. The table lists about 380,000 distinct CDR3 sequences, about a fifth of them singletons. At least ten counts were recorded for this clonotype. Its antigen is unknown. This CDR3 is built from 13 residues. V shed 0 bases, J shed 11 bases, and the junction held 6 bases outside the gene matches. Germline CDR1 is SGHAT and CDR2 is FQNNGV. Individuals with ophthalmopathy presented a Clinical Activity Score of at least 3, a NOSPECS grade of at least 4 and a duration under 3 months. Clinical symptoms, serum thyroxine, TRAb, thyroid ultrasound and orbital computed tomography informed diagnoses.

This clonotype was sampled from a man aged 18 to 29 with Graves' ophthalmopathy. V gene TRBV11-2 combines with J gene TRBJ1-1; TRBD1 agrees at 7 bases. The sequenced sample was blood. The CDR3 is CASSLEGTVLAFF. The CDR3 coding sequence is TGTGCCAGCAGCTTAGAGGGGACAGTGCTTGCTTTCTTT.